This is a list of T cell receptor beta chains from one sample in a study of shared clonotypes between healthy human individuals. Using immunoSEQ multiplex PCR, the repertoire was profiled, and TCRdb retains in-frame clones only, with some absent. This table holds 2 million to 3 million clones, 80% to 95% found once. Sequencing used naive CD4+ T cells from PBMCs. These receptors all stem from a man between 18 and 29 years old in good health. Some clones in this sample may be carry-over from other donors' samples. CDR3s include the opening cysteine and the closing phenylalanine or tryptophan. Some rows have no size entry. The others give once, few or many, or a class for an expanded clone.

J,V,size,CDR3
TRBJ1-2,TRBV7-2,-,CASSPGWGKRYGYTF
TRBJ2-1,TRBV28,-,CASSLGPGRPGGYNEQFF
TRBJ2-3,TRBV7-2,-,CSSGTDTQYF
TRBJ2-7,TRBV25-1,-,CAIQRTVSEQYF
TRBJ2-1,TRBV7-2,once,CASSSRSSGRAYNEQFF
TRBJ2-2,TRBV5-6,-,CASSRTRIGELFF
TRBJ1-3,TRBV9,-,CASSATSGRGNTIYF
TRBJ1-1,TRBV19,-,CASSQVSNTEAFF
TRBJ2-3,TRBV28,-,CASSLRGWASLGRRTDTQYF
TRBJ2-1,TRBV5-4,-,CASTGLAGGGEQFF
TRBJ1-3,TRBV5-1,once,CASSLNGPRSGNTIYF
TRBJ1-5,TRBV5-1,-,CASSLDSPLNQPQHF
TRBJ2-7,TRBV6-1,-,CASSGGTSGSYYEQYF
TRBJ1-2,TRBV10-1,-,CASSPDGGSGGYTF
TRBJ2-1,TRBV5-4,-,CASSPASGGVQGNEQFF
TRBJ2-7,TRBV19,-,CASSIWISYEQYF
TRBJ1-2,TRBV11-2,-,CASSFGQGSGYTF
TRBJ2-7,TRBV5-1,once,CASSLQGASLYEQYF
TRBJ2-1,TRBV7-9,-,CASSLGQGNEQFF
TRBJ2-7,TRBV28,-,CASSPGDLLEQYF
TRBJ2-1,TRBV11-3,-,CASRIRETSYNEQFF
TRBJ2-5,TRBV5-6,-,CASSLVRETQYF
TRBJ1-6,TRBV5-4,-,CASSLGRNSPLHF
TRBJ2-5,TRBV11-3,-,CASSTGRGAETQYF
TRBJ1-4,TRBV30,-,CAWSVMTGGDEKLFF
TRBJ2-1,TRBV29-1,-,CSVGDREGTSGRAGQFF
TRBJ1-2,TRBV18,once,CASSPPGGNYGYTF
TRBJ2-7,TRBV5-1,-,CASSLRQGTYEQYF
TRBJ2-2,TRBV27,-,CASSPRTSGRYTGELFF
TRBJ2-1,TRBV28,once,CASTLAGGASYNEQFF
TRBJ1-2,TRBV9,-,CASTRGGGNYGYTF
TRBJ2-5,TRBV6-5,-,CASRPLAGAETQYF
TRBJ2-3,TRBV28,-,CAATGGTDTQYF
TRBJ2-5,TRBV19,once,CASNDLAGPRETQYF
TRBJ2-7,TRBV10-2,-,CASSESELAGGFTYEQYF
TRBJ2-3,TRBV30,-,CAWSQTGRRTDTQYF
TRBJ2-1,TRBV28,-,CASSTNSGRAGQSSYNEQFF
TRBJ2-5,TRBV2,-,CASRKDSQPQETQYF
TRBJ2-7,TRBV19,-,CASSILIFYEQYF
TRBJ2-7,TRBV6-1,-,CASSEAFSGASYEQYF
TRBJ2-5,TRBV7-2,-,CASSRSRTGQETQYF
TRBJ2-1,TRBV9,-,CASSVSGGARGIHYEQFF
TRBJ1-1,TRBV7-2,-,CASSPNRGLGETFF
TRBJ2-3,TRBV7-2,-,CASSFQALAGTDTQYF
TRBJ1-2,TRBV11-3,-,CASSLPPDYGYTF
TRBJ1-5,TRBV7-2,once,CASSLQAAGNQPQHF